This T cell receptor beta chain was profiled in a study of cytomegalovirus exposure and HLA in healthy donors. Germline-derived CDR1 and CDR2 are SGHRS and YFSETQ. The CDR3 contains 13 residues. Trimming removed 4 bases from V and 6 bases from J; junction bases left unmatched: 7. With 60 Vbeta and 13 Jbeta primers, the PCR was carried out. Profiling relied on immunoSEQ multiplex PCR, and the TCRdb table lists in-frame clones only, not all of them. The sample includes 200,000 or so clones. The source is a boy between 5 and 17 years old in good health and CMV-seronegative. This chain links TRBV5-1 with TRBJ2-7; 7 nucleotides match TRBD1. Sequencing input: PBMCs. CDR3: CASSPLQGSEQYF. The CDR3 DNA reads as TGCGCCAGCAGCCCTTTACAGGGGAGCGAGCAGTACTTC.